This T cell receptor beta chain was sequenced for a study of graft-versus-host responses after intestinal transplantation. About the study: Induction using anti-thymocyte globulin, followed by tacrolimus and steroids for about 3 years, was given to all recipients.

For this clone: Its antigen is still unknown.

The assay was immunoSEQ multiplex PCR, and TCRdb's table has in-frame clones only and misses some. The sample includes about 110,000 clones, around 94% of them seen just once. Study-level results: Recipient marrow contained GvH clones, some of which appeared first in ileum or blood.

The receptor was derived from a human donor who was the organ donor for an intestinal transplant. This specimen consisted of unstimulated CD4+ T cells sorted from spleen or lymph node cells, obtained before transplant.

CDR3 region: CASSRYGDRGRSLHGYTF. The CDR3 DNA follows: TGTGCCAGCAGCCGTTACGGGGACAGGGGGCGCAGTTTGCATGGCTACACCTTC. The chain recombines TRBV7-2 with TRBJ1-2; 12 bases align to TRBD1. After removal of 5 bases from V and 6 bases from J, the junction contained 16 bases not matched to a gene. The CDR3 is 18 amino acids. Germline V gives CDR1 SGHTA, CDR2 FQGNSA.